The sequence of this T cell receptor beta chain was determined in a study of response to subunit inactivated influenza vaccine. Study outcomes and limitations: Each seasonal influenza vaccination recruits few new T cells, the authors suggested.

Turning to this clonotype: The antigen remains unidentified.

TCRdb reanalysed the RT-PCR reads using MiXCR and keeps one entry per CDR3 protein. The data contain about 520,000 distinct CDR3 sequences, approximately 6.9% of them singletons. Germline V gives CDR1 DFQATT, CDR2 SNEGSKA (reference sequence). Germline trimming cut 2 bases from V and 2 bases from J; bases unmatched to any gene: 17. This CDR3 has 20 amino acids. The chain combines TRBV20-1 with TRBJ2-2; TRBD1 agrees at 10 bases. This clonotype was sampled from a man aged 50 to 75 who received an inactivated influenza vaccine. The sample was PBMCs from blood, taken 23 months after vaccination. The CDR3 region is CSARPPLGTGDVENTGELFF. The CDR3 DNA reads TGCAGTGCTAGACCTCCCTTGGGGACAGGGGACGTGGAAAACACCGGGGAGCTGTTTTTT.